The rows below give T cell receptor beta chains drawn from one sample of a study of T cells after yellow fever vaccination. TCRdb reprocessed the 5' RACE reads with MiXCR, giving one entry per CDR3 protein. The sample shows about 85,000 distinct CDR3 sequences, less than 15% of them seen only once. Sequencing was performed on CD8+ T cells not binding an NS4B(214-222) dextramer, sorted from PBMCs, taken less than 25 days after the first yellow fever vaccination. Receptors originate from a man in his late teens or twenties who received the YFV17D yellow fever vaccine. CDR3s include the opening cysteine and the closing phenylalanine or tryptophan. A D gene is named only where the DNA matches it firmly. Where a row states a size, it is once, few, many or the class of an expanded clone; other rows omit it.

D gene | clone size | J gene | V gene | CDR3 protein | CDR3 DNA
NA | few | TRBJ1-1 | TRBV27 | CASSLYGDQNTEAFF | TGTGCCAGCAGTTTATACGGGGACCAGAACACTGAAGCTTTCTTT
TRBD2 | few | TRBJ2-2 | TRBV11-3 | CASSFSGGGELFF | TGTGCCAGCAGCTTTTCGGGAGGAGGGGAGCTGTTTTTT
TRBD2 | few | TRBJ2-3 | TRBV6-5 | CASSYTALAGITDTQYF | TGTGCCAGCAGTTACACGGCGCTAGCGGGGATCACAGATACGCAGTATTTT
TRBD1 | NA | TRBJ2-7 | TRBV4-1 | CASSPTGGREQYF | TGCGCCAGCAGCCCGACAGGGGGCCGCGAGCAGTACTTC
NA | NA | TRBJ2-3 | TRBV2 | CASSEATRSTDMQYF | TGTGCCAGCAGTGAAGCTACACGGAGCACAGATATGCAGTATTTT
NA | few | TRBJ2-6 | TRBV4-2 | CASSQFTERANVLTF | TGTGCCAGCAGCCAATTTACTGAGAGGGCCAACGTCCTGACTTTC
NA | few | TRBJ1-2 | TRBV14 | CASSQGGAYGYTF | TGTGCCAGCAGCCAAGGCGGAGCCTATGGCTACACCTTC
TRBD1 | few | TRBJ2-5 | TRBV5-6 | CASSLPTGVETQYF | TGTGCCAGCAGCTTACCGACAGGGGTCGAGACCCAGTACTTC
NA | NA | TRBJ2-7 | TRBV4-1 | CASSQDPGGGSYEQYF | TGCGCCAGCAGCCAAGATCCGGGGGGCGGGTCCTACGAGCAGTACTTC
TRBD1 | few | TRBJ1-5 | TRBV7-8 | CASSDQTGGDNQPQHF | TGTGCCAGCAGCGACCAGACAGGGGGCGACAATCAGCCCCAGCATTTT
TRBD2 | few | TRBJ2-2 | TRBV7-9 | CAIGGDTGELFF | TGTGCCATCGGGGGGGACACCGGGGAGCTGTTTTTT
NA | few | TRBJ1-1 | TRBV7-2 | CASSFGTPEAFF | TGTGCCAGCAGCTTCGGTACCCCTGAAGCTTTCTTT
TRBD1 | NA | TRBJ2-1 | TRBV4-1 | CASSLGTGYNEQFF | TGCGCCAGCAGCCTCGGGACAGGATACAATGAGCAGTTCTTC
NA | many | TRBJ2-1 | TRBV4-1 | CASSQGWGDHNYNEQFF | TGCGCCAGCAGCCAAGGATGGGGGGACCATAACTACAATGAGCAGTTCTTC
TRBD2 | NA | TRBJ2-1 | TRBV12-3/TRBV12-4 | CASSLGGVNNEQFF | TGTGCCAGCAGTTTGGGGGGGGTAAATAATGAGCAGTTCTTC
TRBD1 | NA | TRBJ2-3 | TRBV7-9 | CASSEGQGVSGDTQYF | TGTGCCAGCAGCGAGGGACAGGGGGTATCTGGAGATACGCAGTATTTT
NA | many | TRBJ1-2 | TRBV29-1 | CSVVYSFGYTF | TGCAGCGTTGTGTACTCGTTTGGCTACACCTTC
NA | NA | TRBJ2-2 | TRBV7-8 | CASSLSAGGPGELFF | TGTGCCAGCAGCTTATCGGCCGGGGGGCCCGGGGAGCTGTTTTTT
TRBD2 | few | TRBJ2-7 | TRBV27 | CASSAAPGGNYEQYF | TGTGCCAGCAGTGCCGCCCCGGGGGGGAACTACGAGCAGTACTTC
NA | NA | TRBJ2-3 | TRBV5-5 | CASSFDSSTDTQYF | TGTGCCAGCAGCTTTGACAGTAGCACAGATACGCAGTATTTT
NA | few | TRBJ1-4 | TRBV3-1 | CASSQVSVATNEKLFF | TGTGCCAGCAGCCAAGTTTCGGTTGCAACTAATGAAAAACTGTTTTTT
NA | few | TRBJ2-5 | TRBV11-1 | CASTLKGQNQETQYF | TGTGCCAGCACCCTAAAAGGACAGAACCAAGAGACCCAGTACTTC
NA | NA | TRBJ1-1 | TRBV2 | CATRGFETEAFF | TGTGCCACCAGAGGGTTCGAGACTGAAGCTTTCTTT
TRBD1 | many | TRBJ2-5 | TRBV5-1 | CASSLWDSKETQYF | TGCGCCAGCAGCCTGTGGGACAGCAAAGAGACCCAGTACTTC
TRBD1 | once | TRBJ1-2 | TRBV10-3 | CAISEPDREFNYGYTF | TGTGCCATCAGTGAGCCGGACAGGGAATTTAACTATGGCTACACCTTC
NA | NA | TRBJ2-2 | TRBV3-1 | CASSREQGGVGELFF | TGTGCCAGCAGCCGCGAGCAGGGTGGTGTCGGGGAGCTGTTTTTT
TRBD2 | few | TRBJ2-1 | TRBV29-1 | CSVETGLAGGLEQFF | TGCAGCGTTGAAACGGGACTAGCGGGGGGTCTTGAGCAGTTCTTC
TRBD1 | few | TRBJ2-5 | TRBV5-6 | CASSWATGRETQYF | TGTGCCAGCAGCTGGGCGACAGGGCGAGAGACCCAGTACTTC
NA | few | TRBJ1-4 | TRBV6-1 | CASRDAGGSEKLFF | TGTGCCAGCCGGGACGCCGGGGGGTCTGAAAAACTGTTTTTT
NA | NA | TRBJ2-5 | TRBV7-9 | CASRPNAVRASQETQYF | TGTGCCAGCAGGCCTAACGCGGTACGGGCGTCACAAGAGACCCAGTACTTC
NA | NA | TRBJ2-1 | TRBV9 | CASSAWGTGDEQFF | TGTGCCAGCAGCGCCTGGGGGACGGGAGATGAGCAGTTCTTC
NA | few | TRBJ1-1 | TRBV20-1 | CSARGATGFPEAFF | TGCAGTGCTAGAGGGGCCACAGGGTTCCCTGAAGCTTTCTTT
TRBD2 | once | TRBJ2-2 | TRBV12-3/TRBV12-4 | CASSLATGLAGGQLHTGELFF | TGTGCCAGCAGTTTAGCGACCGGACTAGCGGGGGGACAGCTGCACACCGGGGAGCTGTTTTTT
TRBD1 | few | TRBJ2-1 | TRBV29-1 | CSVSETAGTGVDEQFF | TGCAGCGTTTCGGAAACGGCCGGGACAGGGGTTGATGAGCAGTTCTTC
NA | NA | TRBJ1-1 | TRBV2 | CASRGTGAFF | TGTGCCAGCAGAGGGACTGGAGCTTTCTTT